Shown below are 9 T cell receptor beta chains from a single sample sequenced in a study of blood T cell repertoires in COVID-19. Sequencing used immunoSEQ multiplex PCR; TCRdb keeps in-frame clones, though not all of them. The repertoire holds roughly 330,000 clones, with around 87% as singletons. Sequenced: PBMCs or T cells enriched from blood (not recorded which). The receptors shown here come from a woman between 25 and 40 years old who had recovered from COVID-19.

The V and J genes are TRBV2 and TRBJ1-1; 8 bases are shared with TRBD1. V was clipped by 7 bases and J by 1 base; unmatched bases: 5. Germline assignment: CDR1 SNHLY and CDR2 FYNNEI. This CDR3 is 14 amino acids long. CDR3 sequence: CASTTGQGNTEAFF. The CDR3 DNA reads TGTGCCAGCACCACCGGACAGGGGAACACTGAAGCTTTCTTT.

This chain uses TRBV19 with TRBJ1-5; the D gene is possibly TRBD1 (5 bases). The CDR3 covers 16 residues. V was trimmed by 6 bases and J by 1 base, leaving 16 bases between them. Germline lookup yields CDR1 LNHDA and CDR2 SQIVND (reference sequence). This CDR3 reads CASSRVGRGSNQPQHF. The CDR3 coding sequence is TGTGCCAGTAGCCGGGTGGGGCGGGGAAGCAATCAGCCCCAGCATTTT.

This clone was observed a single time. This chain uses TRBV23-1 with TRBJ1-1; D call uncertain. TRBV23-1 has ORF status, its function being uncertain. The CDR3 spans 17 residues. Trimming shortened V by 2 bases and J by 5 bases, and 21 bases separated the two germline ends. CDR3 residues: CASSQGWRRQERTEAFF. The CDR3 DNA follows: TGCGCCAGCAGTCAAGGTTGGCGGCGCCAAGAAAGGACTGAAGCTTTCTTT.

V gene TRBV18 combines with J gene TRBJ2-3; 9 nucleotides line up with TRBD2. The CDR3 covers 16 residues. Germline V gives CDR1 KGHSH, CDR2 LQKENI. J lost 3 bases, V lost 0 bases, and 4 bases had no gene match. For the CDR3, the DNA is TGTGCCAGCTCACCACCGGGCGGGGGGGCGACAGATACGCAGTATTTT. It yields the protein CASSPPGGGATDTQYF.

The rearrangement joins TRBV5-4 to TRBJ2-3, with D maybe TRBD1 (5 bases). V shed 0 bases and J shed 2 bases, with 25 bases lying between them. Germline V gene sequence: CDR1 SGHNT, CDR2 YYREEE (reference sequence). The CDR3 is 20 amino acids. CDR3 in amino acids: CASSLVGRGPPAKDTDTQYF. The DNA of the CDR3 is TGTGCCAGCAGCTTGGTTGGTAGGGGCCCACCGGCAAAAGACACAGATACGCAGTATTTT.

V is TRBV2 and J is TRBJ1-1; perhaps TRBD1 as D (5 bases). The CDR3 loop spans 15 amino acids. V was pared by 4 bases and J by 0 bases, with 12 bases between. Looked up from germline, CDR1 is SNHLY and CDR2 is FYNNEI. This CDR3 reads CASSGVGRVNTEAFF. As DNA, the CDR3 is TGTGCCAGCAGTGGAGTCGGCAGGGTGAACACTGAAGCTTTCTTT.

V gene TRBV6-5 combines with J gene TRBJ1-1, with a tentative D call TRBD1 (6 bases). CDR1 is MNHEY, CDR2 SVGAGI, per germline. V was shortened by 2 bases and J by 1 base, with 11 bases between the two germline ends. This CDR3 region has 15 residues. The CDR3 spells CASSYGPTGNTEAFF. The DNA of the CDR3 is TGTGCCAGCAGTTACGGACCGACAGGGAACACTGAAGCTTTCTTT.

V gene TRBV19 combines with J gene TRBJ1-1; 7 bases are a match to TRBD1. V was clipped by 6 bases and J by 1 base; unmatched bases: 11. The CDR3 length is 16 residues. Germline lookup yields CDR1 LNHDA and CDR2 SQIVND (reference sequence). CDR3 region: CASRQPLQGWNTEAFF. CDR3 coding DNA: TGTGCCAGTAGACAACCGTTACAGGGGTGGAACACTGAAGCTTTCTTT.

The V call is TRBV19, the J call TRBJ1-3; 7 bases match TRBD1. CDR3 size: 15 residues. The junction had 9 bases not matched to a gene; V was cut back by 6 bases and J by 4 bases. The germline gives CDR1 LNHDA, CDR2 SQIVND (reference sequence). The CDR3 is CASSSDRAGGNTIYF. The CDR3 region has the DNA TGTGCCAGTAGCTCTGACAGGGCTGGCGGAAACACCATATATTTT. The whole variable domain, remainder taken from reference TRBV19 and TRBJ1-3, is DGGITQSPKYLFRKEGQNVTLSCEQNLNHDAMYWYRQDPGQGLRLIYYSQIVNDFQKGDIAEGYSVSREKKESFPLTVTSAQKNPTAFYLCASSSDRAGGNTIYFGEGSWLTVV.